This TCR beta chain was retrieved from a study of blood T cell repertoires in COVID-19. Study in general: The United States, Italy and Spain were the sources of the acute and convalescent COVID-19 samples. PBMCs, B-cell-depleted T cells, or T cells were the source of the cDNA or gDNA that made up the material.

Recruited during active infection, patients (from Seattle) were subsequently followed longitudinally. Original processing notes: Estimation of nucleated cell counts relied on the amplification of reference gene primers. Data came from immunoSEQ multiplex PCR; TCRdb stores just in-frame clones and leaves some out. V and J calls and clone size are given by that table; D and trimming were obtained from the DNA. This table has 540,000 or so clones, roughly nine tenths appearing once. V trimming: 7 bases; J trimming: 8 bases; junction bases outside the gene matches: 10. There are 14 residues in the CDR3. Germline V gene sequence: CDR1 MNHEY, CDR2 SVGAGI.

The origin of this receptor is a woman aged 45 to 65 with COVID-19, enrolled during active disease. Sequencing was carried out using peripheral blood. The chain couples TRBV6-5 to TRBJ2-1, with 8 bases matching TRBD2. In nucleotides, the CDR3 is TGTGCCAGCAAAAGGAGCGGGGGAGGAGATGAGCAGTTCTTC. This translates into CASKRSGGGDEQFF.